The 13 T cell receptor beta chains below come from one sample, sequenced in a study of CD8 T cells in ankylosing spondylitis. General study findings and limits: What seemed typical of ankylosing spondylitis blood was a TCR beta motif built from under 10 highly homologous variants.

TCRdb re-derived calls from the 5' RACE reads in MiXCR, one entry per CDR3 protein. This sample has about 450,000 distinct CDR3 sequences; roughly 25% occur once, and the top ten carry over 0.8%. For these receptors, no antigen is known. Specimen: blood, either unsorted or a sorted T cell fraction (not recorded which). All receptors come from a male donor with ankylosing spondylitis.

The chain combines TRBV3-1 with TRBJ2-3, with 7 bases lining up with TRBD2. Losses at the gene ends were 1 base for V and 4 bases for J; bases not matched to a gene: 17. The CDR3 spans 19 residues. The germline V gene has CDR1 LGHDT and CDR2 YNNKEL (reference sequence). CDR3: CASSQGPNPIPGGADTQYF. For the CDR3, the DNA is TGTGCCAGCAGCCAAGGCCCAAACCCGATCCCGGGAGGTGCAGATACGCAGTATTTT.

This clonotype showed up just a few times. V usage is TRBV6-1 and J usage is TRBJ2-7; no firm D call. Between the trimmed V and J ends, which lost 4 bases and 5 bases, there was a span of 18 bases. In germline, CDR1 is MNHNS, CDR2 SASEGT. The CDR3 has 15 residues. The CDR3 region is CASSATGPRGHEQYF. CDR3 DNA sequence: TGTGCCAGCAGTGCTACGGGTCCGAGAGGTCACGAGCAGTACTTC.

In its sample, this clonotype was seen a few times. The CDR3 bases are TGTGCCATCTCGGAGCCAGATGGCTACACCTTC. Protein: CAISEPDGYTF. This chain uses TRBV10-3 with TRBJ1-2; D is undetermined. The V end was cut by 8 bases, the J end by 6 bases, with 10 bases between. The germline V gene encodes CDR1 ENHRY and CDR2 SYGVKD. The CDR3 is made up of 11 amino acids.

The V and J genes are TRBV5-1 and TRBJ1-1, with D hard to call. CDR3 length: 14 residues. V was shortened by 4 bases and J by 1 base, with 11 bases between the two germline ends. The germline V gene has CDR1 SGHRS and CDR2 YFSETQ. The CDR3 loop reads CASSAVDWNTEAFF. CDR3 bases: TGCGCCAGCAGCGCGGTGGACTGGAACACTGAAGCTTTCTTT.

The chain joins TRBV7-8 to TRBJ2-6; D might be TRBD1 (6 bases). CDR1 is SGHVS, CDR2 FQNEAQ, per germline. This CDR3 is built from 16 residues. Trimming pared 2 bases from V and 5 bases from J, leaving 13 bases between. The CDR3 is CASSLIIGGWANVLTF. In nucleotides, the CDR3 is TGTGCCAGCAGCTTAATTATTGGGGGCTGGGCCAACGTCCTGACTTTC. Variable domain in full (rest from reference TRBV7-8 and TRBJ2-6): GAGVSQSPRYKVAKRGQDVALRCDPISGHVSLFWYQQALGQGPEFLTYFQNEAQLDKSGLPSDRFFAERPEGSVSTLKIQRTQQEDSAVYLCASSLIIGGWANVLTFGAGSRLTVL.

This rearrangement joins TRBV29-1 to TRBJ1-1; D remains ambiguous. Germline loops: CDR1 SQVTM, CDR2 ANQGSEA. The CDR3 has 14 residues. Trimming stripped 6 bases from V and 7 bases from J, with 21 bases between. The CDR3 coding sequence is TGCAGCGTAGGTTCTAACGGGTTATTGGGTGAAGCTTTCTTT. It codes for CSVGSNGLLGEAFF.

Written as DNA, the CDR3 is TGTGCCAGCTCACCACGGCGGGAGAGCACAGATACGCAGTATTTT. This gives the protein CASSPRRESTDTQYF. The V call is TRBV18, the J call TRBJ2-3, with 7 bases identical to TRBD2. The length of the CDR3 is 15 residues. The junction had 1 base not matched to a gene; V was cut back by 1 base and J by 0 bases. The germline CDR1 and CDR2 sequences are KGHSH and LQKENI.

The rearrangement links TRBV27 to TRBJ1-1, with 10 nucleotides matching TRBD1. The J segment lost 5 bases and the V segment lost 5 bases, leaving 11 bases of the junction unmatched. This CDR3 contains 16 residues. The germline CDR1 and CDR2 sequences are MNHEY and SMNVEV (reference sequence). This chain's CDR3 is CASSPTGGGSWTEAFF. CDR3 DNA: TGTGCCAGCAGTCCGACAGGGGGCGGAAGTTGGACTGAAGCTTTCTTT.

The chain recombines TRBV5-1 with TRBJ2-1, with TRBD1 identical over 11 bases. Per the germline V gene, CDR1 is SGHRS and CDR2 is YFSETQ. With V trimmed by 4 bases and J by 2 bases, 2 bases remained unmatched. CDR3 length: 15 residues. The CDR3 spells CASSAGQGAYNEQFF. DNA of the CDR3: TGCGCCAGCAGCGCGGGACAGGGGGCCTACAATGAGCAGTTCTTC.

The chain uses TRBV5-1 and TRBJ1-1, with D perhaps matching TRBD1 (5 bases). Trimming took off 3 bases at V and 1 base at J, with 10 bases between the two ends. The CDR3 is 14 amino acids. Germline CDR1 reads SGHRS; CDR2 reads YFSETQ. The CDR3 loop is CASSSGPTNTEAFF. The CDR3 coding sequence is TGCGCCAGCAGCTCGGGACCGACGAACACTGAAGCTTTCTTT.

The V gene is TRBV5-1, the J gene TRBJ2-1, with D perhaps being TRBD1 or TRBD2 (7 bases each). Per the germline V gene, CDR1 is SGHRS and CDR2 is YFSETQ. The CDR3 sequence is 16 residues long. V shed 3 bases and J shed 4 bases, with 17 bases lying between them. CDR3 protein: CASSSRGGRLYNEQFF. CDR3 bases: TGCGCCAGCAGCTCCAGGGGGGGACGCCTATACAATGAGCAGTTCTTC.

The table lists this clonotype with a few counts. The chain recombines TRBV6-1 with TRBJ2-1; tentative D call: TRBD1 (6 bases). Germline V CDR1 and CDR2: MNHNS, SASEGT. With 7 bases removed from V and 0 bases from J, the gap between germline ends came to 13 bases. This CDR3 region has 15 residues. The CDR3: CASKTQGSSYNEQFF. The CDR3 DNA follows: TGTGCCAGCAAAACACAGGGATCCTCCTACAATGAGCAGTTCTTC.

The V and J genes are TRBV5-1 and TRBJ2-2; possibly TRBD2 for D (7 bases). Germline V gives CDR1 SGHRS, CDR2 YFSETQ. The ends were cut back, 4 bases at V and 6 bases at J, with 16 bases in the middle. CDR3 size: 15 residues. CDR3 in amino acids: CASSLGGGRAGELFF. The DNA for the CDR3 is TGCGCCAGCAGCCTTGGGGGGGGCCGAGCCGGGGAGCTGTTTTTT.